This TCR beta chain was documented in a study of brain T cells in children with intractable seizures. Time point: blood from clinic visit 5 months post-surgery; TSC patient then seizure free. The CDR3 totals 12 residues. V was trimmed by 6 bases and J by 9 bases, leaving 12 bases between them. Germline assignment: CDR1 MNHEY and CDR2 SMNVEV (reference sequence). The repertoire was sequenced with immunoSEQ multiplex PCR; TCRdb's copy has only in-frame clones and lacks some. The sample lists about 340,000 clones, about 93% seen once, with under 7% in the top ten. The receptor comes from a boy under three years old with tuberous sclerosis and intractable seizures. The rearrangement links TRBV27 to TRBJ1-5; D ambiguous. This material consisted of peripheral blood, taken approximately 5 months after surgery. The CDR3 DNA reads TGTGCCAGCAGATCGGGAGGTGCGCCCCAGCATTTT. Residues: CASRSGGAPQHF.